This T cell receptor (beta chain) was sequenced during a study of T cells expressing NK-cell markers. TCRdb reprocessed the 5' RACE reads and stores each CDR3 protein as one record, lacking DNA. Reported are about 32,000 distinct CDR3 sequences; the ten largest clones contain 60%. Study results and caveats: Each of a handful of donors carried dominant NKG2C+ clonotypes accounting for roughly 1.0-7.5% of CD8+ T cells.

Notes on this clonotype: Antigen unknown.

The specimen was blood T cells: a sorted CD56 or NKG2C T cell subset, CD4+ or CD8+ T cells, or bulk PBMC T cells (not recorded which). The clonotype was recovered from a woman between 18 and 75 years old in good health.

The CDR3 sequence is CSAPTDPDSPLHF. The chain is built from TRBV20-1 and TRBJ1-6; TCRdb designates TRBD1, a call that cannot be tested without DNA. The CDR3 consists of 13 residues. The germline CDR1 and CDR2 sequences are DFQATT and SNEGSKA (reference sequence).